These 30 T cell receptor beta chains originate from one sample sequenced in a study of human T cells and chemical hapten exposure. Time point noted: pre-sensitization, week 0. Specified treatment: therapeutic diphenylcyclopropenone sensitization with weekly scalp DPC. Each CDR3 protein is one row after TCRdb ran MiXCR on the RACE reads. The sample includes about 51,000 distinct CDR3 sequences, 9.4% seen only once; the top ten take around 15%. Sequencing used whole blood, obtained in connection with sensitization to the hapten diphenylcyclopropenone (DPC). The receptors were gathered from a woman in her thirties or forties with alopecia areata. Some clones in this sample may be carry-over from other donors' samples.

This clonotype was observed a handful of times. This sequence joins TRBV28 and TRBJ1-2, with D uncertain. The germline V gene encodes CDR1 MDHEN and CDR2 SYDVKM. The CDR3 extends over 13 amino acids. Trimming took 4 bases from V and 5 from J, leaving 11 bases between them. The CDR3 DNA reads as TGTGCCAGCAGTTCGCCCGGTTTATATGGCTACACCTTC. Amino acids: CASSSPGLYGYTF.

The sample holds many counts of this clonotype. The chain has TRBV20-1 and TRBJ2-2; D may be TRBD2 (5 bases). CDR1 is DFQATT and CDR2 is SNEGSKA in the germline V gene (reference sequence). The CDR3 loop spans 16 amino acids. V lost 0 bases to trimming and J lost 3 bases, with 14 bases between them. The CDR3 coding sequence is TGCAGTGCTAGAGATACCCGACGGGGAGACACCGGGGAGCTGTTTTTT. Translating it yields CSARDTRRGDTGELFF.

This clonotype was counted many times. Here the CDR3 reads CSARGTGMGNTIYF. The CDR3 region has the DNA TGCAGTGCTAGAGGGACAGGGATGGGAAACACCATATATTTT. The chain combines TRBV20-1 with TRBJ1-3, with 8 bases matching TRBD1. The CDR3 length is 14 residues. After removal of 1 base from V and 4 bases from J, the junction contained 3 bases not matched to a gene. From germline, CDR1 is DFQATT and CDR2 SNEGSKA (reference sequence).

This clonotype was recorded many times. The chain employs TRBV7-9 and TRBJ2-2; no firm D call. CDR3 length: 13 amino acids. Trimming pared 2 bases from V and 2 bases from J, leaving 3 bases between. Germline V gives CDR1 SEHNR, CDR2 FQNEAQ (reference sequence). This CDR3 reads CASSLRNTGELFF. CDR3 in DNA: TGTGCCAGCAGCTTAAGAAACACCGGGGAGCTGTTTTTT.

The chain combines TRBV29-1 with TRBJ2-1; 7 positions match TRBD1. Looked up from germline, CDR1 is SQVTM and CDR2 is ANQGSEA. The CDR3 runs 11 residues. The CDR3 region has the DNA TGCAGTGGCAGGGGGTACAATGAGCAGTTCTTC. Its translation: CSGRGYNEQFF.

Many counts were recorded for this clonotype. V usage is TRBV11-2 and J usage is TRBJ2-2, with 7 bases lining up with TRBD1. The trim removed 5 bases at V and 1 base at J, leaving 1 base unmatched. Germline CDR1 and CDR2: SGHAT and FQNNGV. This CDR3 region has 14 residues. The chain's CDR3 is CASSRTGNTGELFF. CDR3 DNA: TGTGCCAGCAGCCGGACAGGGAACACCGGGGAGCTGTTTTTT.

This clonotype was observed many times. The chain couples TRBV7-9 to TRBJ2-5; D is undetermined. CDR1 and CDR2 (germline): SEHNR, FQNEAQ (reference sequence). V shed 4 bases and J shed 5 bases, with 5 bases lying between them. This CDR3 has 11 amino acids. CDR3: CASSSRETQYF. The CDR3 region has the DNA TGTGCCAGCAGCTCCCGGGAGACCCAGTACTTC.

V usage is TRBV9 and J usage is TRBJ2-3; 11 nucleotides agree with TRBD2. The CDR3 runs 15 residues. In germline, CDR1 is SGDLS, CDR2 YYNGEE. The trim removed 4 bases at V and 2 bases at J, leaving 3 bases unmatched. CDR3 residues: CASSMGLAVTDTQYF. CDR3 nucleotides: TGTGCCAGCAGCATGGGACTAGCGGTCACAGATACGCAGTATTTT.

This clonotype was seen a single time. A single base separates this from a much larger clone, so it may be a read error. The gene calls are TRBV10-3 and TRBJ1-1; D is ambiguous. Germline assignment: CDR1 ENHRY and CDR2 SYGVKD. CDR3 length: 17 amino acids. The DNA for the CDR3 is TGTCCCATCAGTGAGTCTCCGATTTGGCGCGAAGACACTGAAGCTTTCTTT. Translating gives CPISESPIWREDTEAFF.

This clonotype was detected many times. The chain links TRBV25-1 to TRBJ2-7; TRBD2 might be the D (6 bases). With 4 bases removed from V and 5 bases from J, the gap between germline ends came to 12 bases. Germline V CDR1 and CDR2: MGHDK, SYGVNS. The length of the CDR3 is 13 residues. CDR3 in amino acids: CASSVVGGNEQYF. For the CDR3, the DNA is TGTGCCAGCAGTGTGGTGGGGGGAAACGAGCAGTACTTC.

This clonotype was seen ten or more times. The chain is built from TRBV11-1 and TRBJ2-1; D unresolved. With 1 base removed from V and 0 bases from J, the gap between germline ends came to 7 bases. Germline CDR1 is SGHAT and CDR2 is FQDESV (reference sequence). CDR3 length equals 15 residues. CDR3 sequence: CASSLDKSSYNEQFF. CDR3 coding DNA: TGTGCCAGCAGCTTAGACAAGAGCTCCTACAATGAGCAGTTCTTC. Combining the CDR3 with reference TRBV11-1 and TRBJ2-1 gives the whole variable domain EAEVAQSPRYKITEKSQAVAFWCDPISGHATLYWYRQILGQGPELLVQFQDESVVDDSQLPKDRFSAERLKGVDSTLKIQPAELGDSAMYLCASSLDKSSYNEQFFGPGTRLTVL.

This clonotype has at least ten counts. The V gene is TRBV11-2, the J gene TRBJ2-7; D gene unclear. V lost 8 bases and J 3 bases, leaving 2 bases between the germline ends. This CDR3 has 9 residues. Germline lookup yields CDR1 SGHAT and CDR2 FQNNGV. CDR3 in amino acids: CASGYEQYF. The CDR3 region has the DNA TGTGCCAGCGGCTACGAGCAGTACTTC.

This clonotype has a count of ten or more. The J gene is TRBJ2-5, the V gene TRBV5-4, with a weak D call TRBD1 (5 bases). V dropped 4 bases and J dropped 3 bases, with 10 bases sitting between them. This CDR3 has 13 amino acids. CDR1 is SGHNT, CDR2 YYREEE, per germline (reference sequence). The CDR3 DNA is TGTGCCAGCAGCCTCGACAGCGAAGAGACCCAGTACTTC. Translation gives CASSLDSEETQYF. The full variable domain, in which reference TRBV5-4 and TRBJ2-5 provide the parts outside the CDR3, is ETGVTQSPTHLIKTRGQQVTLRCSSQSGHNTVSWYQQALGQGPQFIFQYYREEENGRGNFPPRFSGLQFPNYSSELNVNALELDDSALYLCASSLDSEETQYFGPGTRLLVL.

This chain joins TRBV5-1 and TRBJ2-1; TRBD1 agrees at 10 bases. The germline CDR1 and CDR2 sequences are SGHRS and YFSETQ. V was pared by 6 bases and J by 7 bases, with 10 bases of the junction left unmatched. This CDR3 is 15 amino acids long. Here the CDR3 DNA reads TGCGCCAGCAACGAACTGGAGGACAGGGGGAATGAGCAGTTCTTC. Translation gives CASNELEDRGNEQFF.

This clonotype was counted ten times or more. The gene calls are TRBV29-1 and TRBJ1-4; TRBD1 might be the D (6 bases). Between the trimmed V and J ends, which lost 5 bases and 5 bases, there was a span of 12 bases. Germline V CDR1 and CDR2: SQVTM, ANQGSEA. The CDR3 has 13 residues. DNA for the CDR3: TGCAGCGTTTGGGGGGGCGCAAATGAAAAACTGTTTTTT. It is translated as CSVWGGANEKLFF.

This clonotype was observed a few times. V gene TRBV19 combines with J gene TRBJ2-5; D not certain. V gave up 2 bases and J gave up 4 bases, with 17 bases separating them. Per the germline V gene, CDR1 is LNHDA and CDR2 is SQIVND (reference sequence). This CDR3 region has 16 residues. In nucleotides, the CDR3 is TGTGCCAGTAGTATACCGTCTCGGCCTAAAGGAGAGACCCAGTACTTC. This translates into CASSIPSRPKGETQYF.

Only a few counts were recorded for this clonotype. This CDR3 reads CASSPTDHYGYTF. CDR3 bases: TGTGCCAGCAGCCCGACCGACCACTATGGCTACACCTTC. The chain joins TRBV7-2 to TRBJ1-2; no clear D gene. Germline lookup yields CDR1 SGHTA and CDR2 FQGNSA. The ends were cut back, 5 bases at V and 3 bases at J, with 10 bases in the middle. The CDR3 covers 13 residues.

In nucleotides, the CDR3 is TGTGCCAGCAACGACGCAGCGAAAAACATTCAGTACTTC. This sequence encodes CASNDAAKNIQYF. This chain connects TRBV5-6 to TRBJ2-4; the D is unclear. Germline loops: CDR1 SGHDT, CDR2 YYEEEE. The CDR3 sequence is 13 residues long. V was trimmed by 6 bases and J by 4 bases, leaving 11 bases between them.

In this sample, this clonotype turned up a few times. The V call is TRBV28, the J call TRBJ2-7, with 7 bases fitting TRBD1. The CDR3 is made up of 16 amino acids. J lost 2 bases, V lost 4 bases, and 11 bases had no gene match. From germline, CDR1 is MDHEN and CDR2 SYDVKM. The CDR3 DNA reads TGTGCCAGCAGTTGGACTGCCAATACAGGGGCCTACGAGCAGTACTTC. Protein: CASSWTANTGAYEQYF.

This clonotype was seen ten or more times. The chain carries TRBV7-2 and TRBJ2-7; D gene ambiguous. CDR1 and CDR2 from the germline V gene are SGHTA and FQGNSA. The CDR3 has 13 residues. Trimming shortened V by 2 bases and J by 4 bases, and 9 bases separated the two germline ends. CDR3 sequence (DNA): TGTGCCAGCAGCTTATCTCTAGAGTACGAGCAGTACTTC. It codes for CASSLSLEYEQYF. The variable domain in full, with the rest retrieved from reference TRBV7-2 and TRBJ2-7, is GAGVSQSPSNKVTEKGKDVELRCDPISGHTALYWYRQSLGQGLEFLIYFQGNSAPDKSGLPSDRFSAERTGGSVSTLTIQRTQQEDSAVYLCASSLSLEYEQYFGPGTRLTVT.

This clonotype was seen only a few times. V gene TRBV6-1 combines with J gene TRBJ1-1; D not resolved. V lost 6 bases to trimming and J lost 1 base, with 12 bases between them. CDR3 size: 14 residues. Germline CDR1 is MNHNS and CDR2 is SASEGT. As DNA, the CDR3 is TGTGCCAGCAGGGTGTCCGCACAGAACACTGAAGCTTTCTTT. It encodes CASRVSAQNTEAFF.

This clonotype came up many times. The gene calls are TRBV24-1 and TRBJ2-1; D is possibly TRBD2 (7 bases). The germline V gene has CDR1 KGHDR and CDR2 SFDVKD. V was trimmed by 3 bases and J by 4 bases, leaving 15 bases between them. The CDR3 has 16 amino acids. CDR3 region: CATSDPVGGLYNEQFF. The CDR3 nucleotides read TGTGCCACCAGTGATCCGGTGGGGGGGCTATACAATGAGCAGTTCTTC.

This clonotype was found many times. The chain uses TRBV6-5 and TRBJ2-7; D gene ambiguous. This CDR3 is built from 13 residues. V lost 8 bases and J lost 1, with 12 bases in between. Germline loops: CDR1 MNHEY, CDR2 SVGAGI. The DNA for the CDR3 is TGTGCCAGCTCCCGTCAGCCTTCCTACGAGCAGTACTTC. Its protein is CASSRQPSYEQYF.

The CDR3: CASSSQTGNYGYTF. DNA for the CDR3: TGTGCCAGCAGCTCTCAGACAGGGAACTATGGCTACACCTTC. The chain has TRBV5-4 and TRBJ1-2, with 7 bases that match TRBD1. V gave up 3 bases and J gave up 2 bases; unmatched junction bases: 4. The CDR3 totals 14 residues. Germline V CDR1 and CDR2: SGHNT, YYREEE (reference sequence).

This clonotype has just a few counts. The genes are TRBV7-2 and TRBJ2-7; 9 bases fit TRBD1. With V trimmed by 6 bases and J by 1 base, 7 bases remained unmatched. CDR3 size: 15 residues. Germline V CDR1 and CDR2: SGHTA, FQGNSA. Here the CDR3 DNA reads TGTGCCAGCAGTCGCCCGGGACAGGGTTCCTACGAGCAGTACTTC. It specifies CASSRPGQGSYEQYF. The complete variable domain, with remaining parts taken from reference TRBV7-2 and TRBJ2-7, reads GAGVSQSPSNKVTEKGKDVELRCDPISGHTALYWYRQSLGQGLEFLIYFQGNSAPDKSGLPSDRFSAERTGGSVSTLTIQRTQQEDSAVYLCASSRPGQGSYEQYFGPGTRLTVT.

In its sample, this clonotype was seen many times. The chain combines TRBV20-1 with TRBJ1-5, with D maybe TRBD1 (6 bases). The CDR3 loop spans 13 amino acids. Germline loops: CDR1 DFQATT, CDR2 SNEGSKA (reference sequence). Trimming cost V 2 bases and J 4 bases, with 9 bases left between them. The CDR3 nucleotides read TGCAGTGCTAGACTGACAGGAAATCAGCCCCAGCATTTT. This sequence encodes CSARLTGNQPQHF.

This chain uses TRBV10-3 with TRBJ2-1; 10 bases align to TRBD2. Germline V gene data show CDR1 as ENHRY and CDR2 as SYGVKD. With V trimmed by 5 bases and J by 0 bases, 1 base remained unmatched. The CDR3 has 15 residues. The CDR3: CAISTSGVSYNEQFF. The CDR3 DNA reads TGTGCCATCAGTACTAGCGGGGTCTCCTACAATGAGCAGTTCTTC.

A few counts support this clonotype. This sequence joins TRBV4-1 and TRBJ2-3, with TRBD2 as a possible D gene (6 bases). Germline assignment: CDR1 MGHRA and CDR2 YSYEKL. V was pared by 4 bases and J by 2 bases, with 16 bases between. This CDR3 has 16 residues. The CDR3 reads CASSREEGAVTDTQYF. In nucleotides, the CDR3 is TGCGCCAGCAGCCGGGAGGAAGGGGCTGTCACAGATACGCAGTATTTT.

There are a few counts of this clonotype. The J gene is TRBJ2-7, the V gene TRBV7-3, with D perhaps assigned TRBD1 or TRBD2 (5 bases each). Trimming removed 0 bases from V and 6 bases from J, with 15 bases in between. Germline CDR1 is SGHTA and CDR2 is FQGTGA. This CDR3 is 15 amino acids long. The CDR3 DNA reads TGTGCCAGCAGCTTAACGCCGGGCCCTGGGACCGAGCAGTACTTC. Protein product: CASSLTPGPGTEQYF.

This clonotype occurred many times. DNA of the CDR3: TGTGCCAGCACCCCCCCGATGTGGATTGGCGGGGGCTACACCTTC. Protein sequence: CASTPPMWIGGGYTF. The chain couples TRBV5-8 to TRBJ1-2; D unresolved. Per the germline V gene, CDR1 is SGHTS and CDR2 is YDEGEE. V shed 6 bases and J shed 8 bases, with 23 bases lying between them. The CDR3 consists of 15 residues.